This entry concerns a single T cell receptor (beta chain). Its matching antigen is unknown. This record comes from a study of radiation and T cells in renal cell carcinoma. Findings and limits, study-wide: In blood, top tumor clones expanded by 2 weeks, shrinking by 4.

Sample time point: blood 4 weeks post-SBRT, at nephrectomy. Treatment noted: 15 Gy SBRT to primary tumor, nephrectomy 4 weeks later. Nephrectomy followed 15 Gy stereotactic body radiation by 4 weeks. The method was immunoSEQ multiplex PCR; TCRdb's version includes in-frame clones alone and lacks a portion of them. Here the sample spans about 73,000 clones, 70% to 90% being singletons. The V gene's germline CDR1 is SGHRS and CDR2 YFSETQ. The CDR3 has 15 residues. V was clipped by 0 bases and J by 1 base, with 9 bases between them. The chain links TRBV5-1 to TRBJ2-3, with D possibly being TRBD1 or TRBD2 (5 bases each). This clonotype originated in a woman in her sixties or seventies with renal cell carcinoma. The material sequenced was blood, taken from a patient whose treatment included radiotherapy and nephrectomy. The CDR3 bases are TGCGCCAGCAGCTTGGCCGGGGCGCGCACAGATACGCAGTATTTT. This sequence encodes CASSLAGARTDTQYF.